These 3 T cell receptor beta chains share one sample of origin, sequenced in a study of T-cell reconstitution after alpha-beta-depleted transplantation in children. Preparing the TCRbeta library involved the use of unique molecular identifiers. TCRdb ran MiXCR on the PCR reads and lists one entry per CDR3 protein. The table records 360,000 or so distinct CDR3 sequences, over 20% of them present only once. Here the sequenced sample was PBMCs from the stem cell graft donor, taken from the stem cell graft. These receptors came from a human donor who donated a stem cell graft to a child with acute myeloid leukemia.

The chain links TRBV7-9 to TRBJ2-1, with 7 bases matching TRBD2. The CDR3 contains 14 residues. Germline V gene lookup returns CDR1 SEHNR and CDR2 FQNEAQ (reference sequence). The junction had 8 bases not matched to a gene; V was cut back by 3 bases and J by 9 bases. Here the CDR3 reads CASSFHAGDFEQFF. The CDR3 DNA follows: TGTGCCAGCAGCTTTCACGCGGGAGATTTTGAGCAGTTCTTC.

This chain connects TRBV6-1 to TRBJ2-7; 9 bases are a match to TRBD1. V lost 6 bases to trimming and J lost 3 bases; unmatched junction nucleotides: 6. The CDR3 has 14 amino acids. CDR1 is MNHNS and CDR2 is SASEGT in the germline V gene. The CDR3 loop is CASRTGGGFYEQYF. As DNA, the CDR3 is TGTGCCAGCAGGACAGGGGGGGGGTTCTACGAGCAGTACTTC.

CDR3 in amino acids: CAISEGVNTGELFF. The CDR3 coding sequence is TGTGCCATCAGTGAAGGGGTAAACACCGGGGAGCTGTTTTTT. The V call is TRBV10-3, the J call TRBJ2-2, with D perhaps TRBD1 (5 bases). This CDR3 is 14 amino acids long. Germline V gene sequence: CDR1 ENHRY, CDR2 SYGVKD. The ends were cut back, 3 bases at V and 2 bases at J, with 7 bases in the middle.